This is a list of T cell receptor beta chains from one sample in a study of blood T cell repertoires in COVID-19. Clones were sequenced by immunoSEQ multiplex PCR, and TCRdb holds only the in-frame ones, with some missing. Among 150,000 to 200,000 clones listed, approximately 79% were seen once. Source material: peripheral blood. These receptors came from a woman older than 75 with acute or convalescent COVID-19. Each CDR3 is given with its conserved first and last residue. The D gene is left open where the match is weak. Rows may omit the clone size; those that give it use once, few, many or a size class.

J | size | V | D | CDR3 | DNA
TRBJ1-1 | - | TRBV5-1 | - | CASSLEGGRLAFF | TGCGCCAGCAGCTTGGAGGGGGGGCGATTAGCTTTCTTT
TRBJ1-1 | few | TRBV28 | - | CATADDISPAEDFF | TGTGCCACCGCTGACGATATATCACCCGCAGAGGATTTCTTT
TRBJ2-1 | - | TRBV5-1 | TRBD2 | CASTSGTGNEQFF | TGCGCCAGTACTAGCGGGACGGGCAATGAGCAGTTCTTC
TRBJ2-7 | few | TRBV5-1 | TRBD1 | CASPAGQGYYEQYF | TGCGCCAGCCCCGCGGGACAGGGGTACTACGAGCAGTACTTC
TRBJ2-7 | - | TRBV6-5 | TRBD1 | CASSYWTGQGPYEQYF | TGTGCCAGCAGTTACTGGACGGGACAGGGACCATACGAGCAGTACTTC
TRBJ1-5 | - | TRBV28 | - | CASSPPTLVYSNQPQHF | TGTGCCAGCAGTCCACCGACTCTTGTATATAGCAATCAGCCCCAGCATTTT
TRBJ2-7 | - | TRBV19 | - | CASSASGGFGYEQYF | TGTGCCAGTAGTGCCAGTGGGGGGTTCGGCTACGAGCAGTACTTC
TRBJ1-6 | - | TRBV3-1/TRBV3-2 | - | CASSLTLDSPLHF | TGTGCCAGCAGCCTAACACTAGATTCACCCCTCCACTTT
TRBJ2-3 | - | TRBV5-1 | TRBD1 | CASSRQGSDTQYF | TGCGCCAGCAGCCGACAGGGGTCAGATACGCAGTATTTT
TRBJ1-3 | - | TRBV7-8 | - | CASTIEAGTLGNTIYF | TGTGCCAGCACCATTGAGGCGGGGACGCTGGGAAACACCATATATTTT
TRBJ2-2 | once | TRBV10-1 | - | CASSDGTRVTGELFF | TGCGCCAGCAGTGACGGGACTCGAGTTACCGGGGAGCTGTTTTTT
TRBJ2-1 | - | TRBV19 | - | CASSPAYNEQFF | TGTGCCAGTAGCCCCGCCTACAATGAGCAGTTCTTC
TRBJ1-6 | - | TRBV13 | - | CASSQKTGFGSPLHF | TGTGCCAGCAGCCAGAAAACAGGGTTCGGATCACCCCTCCACTTT
TRBJ2-7 | - | TRBV9 | - | CASSVASPSYEQYF | TGTGCCAGCAGCGTAGCTTCGCCTAGCTACGAGCAGTACTTC
TRBJ2-5 | once | TRBV12-1 | - | CASSSKTRQGGQETQYF | TGTGCCAGCAGCTCGAAAACCAGACAGGGCGGCCAAGAGACCCAGTACTTC
TRBJ1-4 | - | TRBV3-1/TRBV3-2 | TRBD1 | CASSQEGTGGLEKLFF | TGTGCCAGCAGCCAAGAAGGGACAGGGGGTCTGGAAAAACTGTTTTTT
TRBJ2-7 | - | TRBV14 | - | CASSQDLRGELEQYF | TGTGCCAGCAGCCAAGATCTAAGAGGAGAGCTCGAGCAGTACTTC
TRBJ1-2 | - | TRBV6-4 | - | CASGFGRPSSLVCNYGYTF | TGTGCCAGCGGGTTTGGGAGACCGAGCTCCTTAGTCTGTAACTATGGCTACACCTTC
TRBJ2-3 | - | TRBV19 | - | CATLGTTSTDTQYF | TGTGCCACACTAGGTACGACTAGCACAGATACGCAGTATTTT
TRBJ1-5 | - | TRBV27 | TRBD1 | CASSMRGHNQPQHF | TGTGCCAGCAGTATGAGGGGGCACAATCAGCCCCAGCATTTT
TRBJ2-2 | - | TRBV5-6 | TRBD2 | CASSLKVGLVLGTGELFF | TGTGCCAGCAGCTTGAAGGTCGGACTAGTACTCGGTACCGGGGAGCTGTTTTTT
TRBJ1-2 | - | TRBV30 | - | CAWTVLRGYGYTF | TGTGCCTGGACTGTCCTTAGGGGCTATGGCTACACCTTC
TRBJ2-2 | - | TRBV2 | TRBD2 | CASSRLAASNTGELFF | TGTGCCAGCAGTAGACTAGCGGCGTCGAACACCGGGGAGCTGTTTTTT
TRBJ2-7 | - | TRBV5-1 | - | CASSPGRGSAYEQYF | TGCGCCAGCAGCCCAGGTCGGGGGAGCGCCTACGAGCAGTACTTC
TRBJ1-6 | - | TRBV5-1 | TRBD1 | CASSWGQRNSPLHF | TGCGCCAGCAGCTGGGGACAGAGGAATTCACCCCTCCACTTT
TRBJ2-7 | - | TRBV10-3 | TRBD2 | CAISEPLGLGFIEQYF | TGTGCCATCAGTGAGCCGTTAGGACTAGGTTTCATCGAGCAGTACTTC
TRBJ2-1 | - | TRBV3-1/TRBV3-2 | TRBD2 | CASSPPERGLNEQFF | TGTGCCAGCAGCCCCCCGGAGCGGGGCCTCAATGAGCAGTTCTTC
TRBJ1-1 | - | TRBV5-6 | - | CASSLGPTEAEAFF | TGTGCCAGCAGCTTGGGACCGACGGAGGCTGAAGCTTTCTTT
TRBJ1-6 | - | TRBV2 | TRBD1 | CASSGQGWSPLHF | TGTGCCAGCAGTGGACAGGGGTGGTCACCCCTCCACTTT
TRBJ2-7 | few | TRBV19 | TRBD2 | CASSALAGSYEQYF | TGTGCCAGTAGTGCACTAGCGGGGTCCTACGAGCAGTACTTC
TRBJ2-5 | - | TRBV6-2/TRBV6-3 | TRBD2 | CASSYQAGDQETQYF | TGTGCCAGCAGTTACCAAGCGGGGGACCAAGAGACCCAGTACTTC
TRBJ2-2 | - | TRBV15 | - | CATSEPIRRTGELFF | TGTGCCACCAGCGAACCGATAAGGAGAACCGGGGAGCTGTTTTTT
TRBJ1-2 | few | TRBV12-3/TRBV12-4 | - | CASSLRGGYGYTF | TGTGCCAGCAGCCTACGCGGGGGCTATGGCTACACCTTC
TRBJ2-2 | - | TRBV11-2 | - | CASSRNRVNTGELFF | TGTGCCAGCAGCAGAAACAGGGTTAACACCGGGGAGCTGTTTTTT
TRBJ2-5 | - | TRBV11-2 | TRBD2 | CASSLTLAETQETQYF | TGTGCCAGCAGCTTAACCCTAGCGGAAACCCAAGAGACCCAGTACTTC
TRBJ2-7 | - | TRBV15 | TRBD1 | CATRSGQGAYEQYF | TGTGCCACCAGATCGGGACAGGGAGCCTACGAGCAGTACTTC
TRBJ2-1 | - | TRBV2 | - | CASSDRQGINEQFF | TGTGCCAGCAGTGACCGGCAGGGAATCAATGAGCAGTTCTTC
TRBJ2-2 | - | TRBV21-1 | - | CASSIYYKYTGELFF | TGTGCCAGCAGCATCTACTACAAATACACCGGGGAGCTGTTTTTT
TRBJ2-7 | - | TRBV3-1/TRBV3-2 | TRBD2 | CASSQDVGGEQYF | TGTGCCAGCAGCCAAGATGTCGGGGGGGAGCAGTACTTC
TRBJ2-3 | few | TRBV2 | TRBD1 | CASSAGQAYTDTQYF | TGTGCCAGCAGTGCCGGACAGGCATACACAGATACGCAGTATTTT
TRBJ2-1 | - | TRBV19 | TRBD1 | CASSTEQGIYNEQFF | TGTGCCAGTAGTACAGAACAGGGGATCTACAATGAGCAGTTCTTC
TRBJ2-3 | - | TRBV11-2 | - | CASSLVAGFPTDTQYF | TGTGCCAGCAGCTTAGTTGCGGGTTTCCCTACAGATACGCAGTATTTT
TRBJ1-4 | few | TRBV9 | - | CASSARFSAGKVSGEKLFF | TGTGCCAGCAGCGCCCGATTTTCCGCAGGGAAAGTTTCGGGTGAAAAACTGTTTTTT
TRBJ2-1 | - | TRBV11-3 | TRBD2 | CASSVAGNEQFF | TGTGCCAGCAGCGTAGCGGGAAATGAGCAGTTCTTC
TRBJ2-1 | - | TRBV28 | - | CASSLQGNEQFF | TGTGCCAGCAGTTTACAGGGTAATGAGCAGTTCTTC
TRBJ1-5 | - | TRBV4-2 | TRBD1 | CASSQETGGWNQPQHF | TGTGCCAGCAGCCAAGAGACAGGGGGCTGGAATCAGCCCCAGCATTTT